A selection of T cell receptor beta chains follows, all from one sample in a study of chemoradiotherapy in HPV16-positive cancers. Profiled with immunoSEQ multiplex PCR; TCRdb holds only in-frame clones, not every one. Of tens of thousands of clones listed, about 89% are singletons. The input for sequencing was blood, taken from a patient who underwent chemoradiotherapy. The receptors were sampled from a human donor with HPV-associated anogenital cancer. CDR3s leave out the opening cysteine and the closing phenylalanine or tryptophan. Fields, in order: CDR3 protein, V gene, J gene.

cdr3_aa: ASSRGLAGGTEQY
v_call: TRBV7-9
j_call: TRBJ2-7

cdr3_aa: ASSSGVNPEAF
v_call: TRBV13
j_call: TRBJ1-1

cdr3_aa: ASSLVGRGYT
v_call: TRBV28
j_call: TRBJ1-2

cdr3_aa: ASSIPAGTDTQY
v_call: TRBV19
j_call: TRBJ2-3

cdr3_aa: ASSEGGGTEAF
v_call: TRBV6-1
j_call: TRBJ1-1

cdr3_aa: ASTWGGAYNEQF
v_call: TRBV6-5
j_call: TRBJ2-1

cdr3_aa: ASSLQGYGYT
v_call: TRBV7-3
j_call: TRBJ1-2

cdr3_aa: ASSLEGRNTEAF
v_call: TRBV27
j_call: TRBJ1-1

cdr3_aa: ASSLVGGGELF
v_call: TRBV5-1
j_call: TRBJ2-2

cdr3_aa: ASSLGRPRSLPSSYNEQF
v_call: TRBV5-1
j_call: TRBJ2-1

cdr3_aa: ASSLVAGGDTQY
v_call: TRBV9
j_call: TRBJ2-3

cdr3_aa: ASTMDRGLRGYT
v_call: TRBV6-6
j_call: TRBJ1-2

cdr3_aa: ASSTGTGERQPQH
v_call: TRBV19
j_call: TRBJ1-5

cdr3_aa: ASTQGYYGYT
v_call: TRBV6-1
j_call: TRBJ1-2

cdr3_aa: ATSRDLGGRGEGYT
v_call: TRBV15
j_call: TRBJ1-2

cdr3_aa: AISKSGGGTGELF
v_call: TRBV10-3
j_call: TRBJ2-2

cdr3_aa: ASSLVEGGAYGYT
v_call: TRBV5-1
j_call: TRBJ1-2

cdr3_aa: ASSQVIGGELF
v_call: TRBV14
j_call: TRBJ2-2

cdr3_aa: ASSLSGSYTYEQY
v_call: TRBV5-4
j_call: TRBJ2-7

cdr3_aa: ASREPGEREQF
v_call: TRBV6-1
j_call: TRBJ2-1

cdr3_aa: ASSLGQGTGSPLH
v_call: TRBV5-6
j_call: TRBJ1-6

cdr3_aa: ASSQGSGTGTEAF
v_call: TRBV4-2
j_call: TRBJ1-1

cdr3_aa: ASSRRTTEANTGELF
v_call: TRBV4-1
j_call: TRBJ2-2

cdr3_aa: ASSERRGGTDTQY
v_call: TRBV10-1
j_call: TRBJ2-3

cdr3_aa: AWSEDTGYGYT
v_call: TRBV30
j_call: TRBJ1-2

cdr3_aa: ARNRIKGRSYEQY
v_call: TRBV9
j_call: TRBJ2-7

cdr3_aa: ASSPGLENTEAF
v_call: TRBV5-4
j_call: TRBJ1-1

cdr3_aa: ASIARDRGDEQY
v_call: TRBV23-1
j_call: TRBJ2-7

cdr3_aa: ASSPSQAGTQY
v_call: TRBV7-2
j_call: TRBJ2-3

cdr3_aa: ASSVDVGAYEQY
v_call: TRBV9
j_call: TRBJ2-7

cdr3_aa: ASSSPFTDTQY
v_call: TRBV5-1
j_call: TRBJ2-3

cdr3_aa: ASSSPLGEARGRETQY
v_call: TRBV4-1
j_call: TRBJ2-5

cdr3_aa: ASSFRQNLYGYT
v_call: TRBV27
j_call: TRBJ1-2

cdr3_aa: ASSTGTGYEQY
v_call: TRBV19
j_call: TRBJ2-7

cdr3_aa: ASSDQRTGGGITNEKLF
v_call: TRBV5-4
j_call: TRBJ1-4

cdr3_aa: AWSQQGALEAF
v_call: TRBV30
j_call: TRBJ1-1

cdr3_aa: ASSTYRGLGDTQY
v_call: TRBV11-2
j_call: TRBJ2-3

cdr3_aa: ASSPHPGRQGTQY
v_call: TRBV9
j_call: TRBJ2-5

cdr3_aa: AISTGQANTEAF
v_call: TRBV10-3
j_call: TRBJ1-1

cdr3_aa: ASSSGLDGNEQF
v_call: TRBV6-5
j_call: TRBJ2-1

cdr3_aa: ASSPDRENTEAF
v_call: TRBV7-9
j_call: TRBJ1-1

cdr3_aa: ASSSTGLAVTDTQY
v_call: TRBV5-4
j_call: TRBJ2-3

cdr3_aa: ASSLLASGETQY
v_call: TRBV7-7
j_call: TRBJ2-5

cdr3_aa: ASSFLQREWY
v_call: TRBV6-5
j_call: TRBJ2-7

cdr3_aa: ASSQDAGQVSYEQY
v_call: TRBV4-3
j_call: TRBJ2-7

cdr3_aa: ASSQELAGGPEQETQY
v_call: TRBV4-2
j_call: TRBJ2-5

cdr3_aa: ANQGALLTSGANVLT
v_call: TRBV2
j_call: TRBJ2-6

cdr3_aa: ASGPGTGVNSNQPQH
v_call: TRBV12-5
j_call: TRBJ1-5

cdr3_aa: ASHPTRTGELF
v_call: TRBV19
j_call: TRBJ2-2

cdr3_aa: ASSQLGTGHSPLH
v_call: TRBV4-3
j_call: TRBJ1-6

cdr3_aa: ASSRVGTQGETQY
v_call: TRBV5-4
j_call: TRBJ2-5

cdr3_aa: ASKGGEWRDTQY
v_call: TRBV6-5
j_call: TRBJ2-3

cdr3_aa: ASRPGISNHNSPLH
v_call: TRBV12-2
j_call: TRBJ1-6

cdr3_aa: ASSDGASGSDEQF
v_call: TRBV6-1
j_call: TRBJ2-1

cdr3_aa: ASSPRSYEQY
v_call: TRBV18
j_call: TRBJ2-7

cdr3_aa: AWSEGLLNSNQPQH
v_call: TRBV30
j_call: TRBJ1-5

cdr3_aa: ASSLGLGREGEKLF
v_call: TRBV13
j_call: TRBJ1-4

cdr3_aa: ASSLGVGGTDEQY
v_call: TRBV5-4
j_call: TRBJ2-7

cdr3_aa: ASSLTDRGQPQH
v_call: TRBV5-1
j_call: TRBJ1-5

cdr3_aa: ASSDLGHEKLF
v_call: TRBV25-1
j_call: TRBJ1-4